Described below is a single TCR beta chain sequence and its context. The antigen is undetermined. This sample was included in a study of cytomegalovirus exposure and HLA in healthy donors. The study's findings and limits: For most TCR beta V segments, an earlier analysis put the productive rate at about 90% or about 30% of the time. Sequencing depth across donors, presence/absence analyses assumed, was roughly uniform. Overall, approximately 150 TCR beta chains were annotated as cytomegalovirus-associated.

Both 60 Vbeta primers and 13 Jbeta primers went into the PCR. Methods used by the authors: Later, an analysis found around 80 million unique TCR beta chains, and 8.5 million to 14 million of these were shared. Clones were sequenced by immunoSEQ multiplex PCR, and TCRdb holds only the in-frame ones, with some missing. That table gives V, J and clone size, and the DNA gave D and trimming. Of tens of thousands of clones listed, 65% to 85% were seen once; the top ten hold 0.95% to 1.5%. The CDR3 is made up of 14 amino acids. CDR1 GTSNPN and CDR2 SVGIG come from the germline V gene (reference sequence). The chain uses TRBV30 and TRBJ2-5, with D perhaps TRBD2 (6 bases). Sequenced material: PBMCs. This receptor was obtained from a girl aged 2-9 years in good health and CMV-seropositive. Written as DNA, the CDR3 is TGTGCACTCACCGCTTCTGGCGGGACGGAGACCCAGTACTTC. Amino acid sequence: CALTASGGTETQYF. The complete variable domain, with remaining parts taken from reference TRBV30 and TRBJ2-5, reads SQTIHQWPATLVQPVGSPLSLECTVEGTSNPNLYWYRQAAGRGLQLLFYSVGIGQISSEVPQNLSASRPQDRQFILSSKKLLLSDSGFYLCALTASGGTETQYFGPGTRLLVL.